Below are 15 T cell receptor beta chains sequenced from a single sample in a study of T cells in Graves' hyperthyroidism and ophthalmopathy (dated by TCRdb to about 2019). Library prep was done by multiplex PCR. The reads were generated on an Illumina HiSeq 2000. Amplification of TCR beta CDR3 regions was carried out from RNA transcripts. The TCR CDR3 was subjected to a first round of RT-PCR using the HTBI primer set and the Qiagen OneStep RT-PCR kit. TCRdb reprocessing: public reads trimmed at Q25 with fastp, clones called with MiXCR, in-frame beta chains kept. A single entry per CDR3 protein holds the most common genes and DNA from its merged rows. The sample table shows about 530,000 distinct CDR3 sequences, and roughly 17% are seen once. 17% of the sample lies in the top ten. The sequenced sample was blood. The source of these receptors is a woman under 30 with Graves' ophthalmopathy.

The rearrangement joins TRBV12-3 or TRBV12-4 to TRBJ2-4, with 12 positions matching TRBD2. Trimming removed 3 bases from V and 2 bases from J; junction bases left unmatched: 5. The CDR3 has 17 amino acids. CDR3 loop: CASSLRLAGGSKNIQYF. The CDR3 bases are TGTGCCAGCAGTTTGCGTCTAGCGGGGGGGTCCAAAAACATTCAGTACTTC.

In this sample, this clonotype turned up a few times. The chain couples TRBV4-1 to TRBJ2-1; 8 bases are shared with TRBD1. Germline CDR1 is MGHRA and CDR2 is YSYEKL. This CDR3 contains 14 residues. V gave up 1 base and J gave up 8 bases; unmatched junction bases: 4. The CDR3 sequence: CASSQVTGGDEQFF. In nucleotides, the CDR3 is TGCGCCAGCAGCCAAGTTACAGGGGGAGATGAGCAGTTCTTC.

This clonotype was picked up many times. The V call is TRBV10-3, the J call TRBJ2-7, with D unresolved. The ends were cut back, 2 bases at V and 0 bases at J, with 14 bases in the middle. Germline V lookup: CDR1 ENHRY, CDR2 SYGVKD. This CDR3 is 16 amino acids long. CDR3 region: CAISEDRAGDSYEQYF. The CDR3 coding sequence is TGTGCCATCAGTGAGGATCGGGCCGGTGACTCCTACGAGCAGTACTTC.

The chain recombines TRBV7-2 with TRBJ1-5, with TRBD1 as a possible D gene (6 bases). CDR3 length: 14 residues. Per germline, CDR1 SGHTA and CDR2 FQGNSA. Trimming shortened V by 8 bases and J by 6 bases, and 17 bases separated the two germline ends. CDR3 bases: TGTGCCAGCCTCCCCCCAGGGGTGAGTCAGCCCCAGCATTTT. This sequence encodes CASLPPGVSQPQHF.

The V call is TRBV5-4, the J call TRBJ2-3; D possibly matches TRBD1 or TRBD2 (5 bases each). CDR1 and CDR2 (germline): SGHNT, YYREEE (reference sequence). Trimming removed 3 bases at V and 2 bases at J, with 10 bases between. This CDR3 is 14 amino acids long. CDR3 coding DNA: TGTGCCAGCAGCTATGGGACGGCCACAGATACGCAGTATTTT. Amino acid sequence: CASSYGTATDTQYF. The variable domain in full, completed from reference TRBV5-4 and TRBJ2-3, reads ETGVTQSPTHLIKTRGQQVTLRCSSQSGHNTVSWYQQALGQGPQFIFQYYREEENGRGNFPPRFSGLQFPNYSSELNVNALELDDSALYLCASSYGTATDTQYFGPGTRLTVL.

This clonotype was detected many times. V usage is TRBV7-8 and J usage is TRBJ2-3; the D call may be TRBD1 or TRBD2 (5 bases each). Trimming shortened V by 5 bases and J by 1 base, and 13 bases separated the two germline ends. CDR3 length equals 15 residues. CDR1 and CDR2 from the germline V gene are SGHVS and FQNEAQ. The CDR3 DNA sequence: TGTGCCAGCAGCGTTGGATTGGGGGGCACAGATACGCAGTATTTT. It yields the protein CASSVGLGGTDTQYF.

This clonotype was counted many times. The chain carries TRBV5-5 and TRBJ2-7; the D is unclear. This CDR3 has 14 residues. Germline CDR1 SGHKS, CDR2 YYEKEE (reference sequence). Trimming took off 1 base at V and 1 base at J, with 9 bases between the two ends. The DNA of the CDR3 is TGTGCCAGCAGCTTGTCACCAGCGTCCTACGAGCAGTACTTC. Its translation is CASSLSPASYEQYF.

The genes are TRBV19 and TRBJ2-1; D may be TRBD1 (5 bases). The CDR3 loop spans 15 amino acids. Per germline, CDR1 LNHDA and CDR2 SQIVND (reference sequence). V lost 5 bases and J 1 base, leaving 12 bases between the germline ends. The CDR3 is CASSETVGSYNEQFF. The DNA of the CDR3 is TGTGCCAGTAGTGAGACAGTGGGGTCCTACAATGAGCAGTTCTTC.

This clonotype has a count of ten or more. CDR3 in DNA: TGTGCCAGCCGGGACAGAGGCACAGATACGCAGTATTTT. This translates into CASRDRGTDTQYF. This chain uses TRBV6-1 with TRBJ2-3; the match to TRBD1 covers 7 bases. CDR1 and CDR2 (germline): MNHNS, SASEGT. V dropped 8 bases and J dropped 1; count of bases not matched to a gene: 3. The CDR3 spans 13 residues.

About this clonotype itself: No DNA is shown, since the ends of the CDR3 on it are uncertain; the CDR3 is the one TCRdb lists. The chain employs TRBV7-8 and TRBJ2-3; the D segment call TRBD2 is taken from the table without a DNA check. Including both end residues, the CDR3 is 20 amino acids long. The germline V gene encodes CDR1 SGHVS and CDR2 FQNEAQ. The CDR3 here is CASSFYICSVRTSGTDTQYF.

This clonotype was found many times. The chain joins TRBV11-2 to TRBJ1-1; possible D gene TRBD1, 6 bases. The CDR3 contains 14 residues. Germline V gene data show CDR1 as SGHAT and CDR2 as FQNNGV. The germline V and J ends were trimmed by 8 bases and 1 base, with 14 bases remaining between them. The CDR3 coding sequence is TGTGCCAGCTCCAGGGGATTTGGGAACACTGAAGCTTTCTTT. Amino acid sequence: CASSRGFGNTEAFF.

The rearrangement joins TRBV9 to TRBJ2-7, with 11 bases fitting TRBD2. V dropped 4 bases and J dropped 3; count of bases not matched to a gene: 6. CDR1 SGDLS and CDR2 YYNGEE come from the germline V gene. The CDR3 has 15 residues. CDR3 sequence reads: CASSPIAGGFYEQYF. In nucleotides, the CDR3 is TGTGCCAGCAGCCCCATAGCGGGGGGGTTCTACGAGCAGTACTTC.

This clonotype was detected many times. The chain links TRBV3-1 to TRBJ1-2, with TRBD1 identical over 9 bases. The junction had 7 bases not matched to a gene; V was cut back by 4 bases and J by 4 bases. Germline values: CDR1 LGHDT, CDR2 YNNKEL (reference sequence). This CDR3 region has 15 residues. CDR3 region: CASSPAGTGLYGYTF. In DNA form, the CDR3 reads TGTGCCAGCAGCCCAGCCGGGACAGGGCTCTATGGCTACACCTTC. The complete variable domain, with remaining parts taken from reference TRBV3-1 and TRBJ1-2, reads DTAVSQTPKYLVTQMGNDKSIKCEQNLGHDTMYWYKQDSKKFLKIMFSYNNKELIINETVPNRFSPKSPDKAHLNLHINSLELGDSAVYFCASSPAGTGLYGYTFGSGTRLTVV.

The V and J genes are TRBV24-1 and TRBJ1-1, with TRBD1 as a possible D gene (6 bases). CDR3 length equals 13 residues. V was trimmed by 7 bases and J by 2 bases, leaving 10 bases between them. Germline CDR1 reads KGHDR; CDR2 reads SFDVKD. The CDR3 coding sequence is TGTGCCACCAGCTTGACAGGCAACACTGAAGCTTTCTTT. Residues: CATSLTGNTEAFF.

In this sample, this clonotype turned up a few times. The chain carries TRBV19 and TRBJ2-5, with 11 bases aligning to TRBD2. Germline-derived CDR1 and CDR2 are LNHDA and SQIVND (reference sequence). V was clipped by 4 bases and J by 5 bases; unmatched bases: 3. CDR3 length: 14 residues. CDR3 nucleotide sequence: TGTGCCAGTAGTAAACTAGCGGGGGCGGAGACCCAGTACTTC. Encoded protein: CASSKLAGAETQYF.